This TCR beta chain was sequenced for a study of OX40 agonist ivuxolimab in advanced cancers. As for the study more broadly: Ivuxolimab, which targeted the costimulatory receptor OX40 (CD134), was an agonistic, fully human IgG2 monoclonal antibody. Intravenous ivuxolimab was administered to patients every 2 weeks at six dose levels: 0.01, 0.1, 0.3, 1.5, 3 and 10 mg/kg. Of the approximately 50 patients in dose escalation, approximately 20 had hepatocellular carcinoma, around 15 had melanoma, 9 had renal cell carcinoma and 9 had head and neck cancer. A male proportion of around 81% and a mean age of around 60 years, ranging from about 20 to 79, were recorded for the dose-escalation cohort. Patients were allowed to have had prior anti-PD-1, anti-PD-L1 or anti-CTLA-4 therapy, and around 40% of the dose-escalation patients had previously received checkpoint inhibitors. Partial responses occurred in three dose-escalation patients: two with cutaneous melanoma and one with hepatocellular carcinoma. The point of sequencing TCRbeta in the periphery was to test whether ivuxolimab changed TCR sequence diversity and drove clonal T-cell expansion. The paper reports the monotherapy dose-escalation portion (N = 52 patients) of the phase I ivuxolimab trial. On the study overall, not on this receptor specifically: Low levels of normalized T-cell clonal expansion were also seen in some patients who did not respond. Clonal expansion of both CD4+ and CD8+ blood T cells was observed from baseline to week 6 at doses 0.1 to 3.0 mg/kg. The antigen specificity of the clonally expanded peripheral T cells was not determined. After ivuxolimab, CD8+ T cells had more expanded clones than CD4+ T cells on average. In partial responders in the 0.1-3.0 mg/kg groups, normalized peripheral clonal expansion was found to be among the lowest, especially among CD8+ T cells.

CDR1 and CDR2 (MNHEY, SMNVEV) derive from the germline V gene (reference sequence). CDR3 length: 15 amino acids, cysteine to phenylalanine. Solely the CDR3 DNA is kept, with 45 bases framed from the first base. The V end gives up 3 bases and the J end 7 bases, leaving 9 bases in the junction not matched to a gene. Patients with a history of autoimmune disease or receiving systemic immunosuppression were excluded from the trial. Peripheral blood for TCR sequencing was drawn from every dose cohort at baseline, at cycle 4 day 1 and at cycle 7 day 1. The samples were taken from a phase I, first-in-human, multicenter, open-label dose-escalation trial of ivuxolimab. Adults with locally advanced or metastatic melanoma, renal cell carcinoma, hepatocellular carcinoma or head and neck squamous cell carcinoma were enrolled in the trial. Before TCR sequencing, CD4+ T cells and CD8+ T cells from peripheral blood were sorted into separate populations.

For sequencing of the TCRbeta CDR3 region, genomic DNA was extracted from the sorted cells. TCRbeta CDR3 regions were sequenced using the immunoSEQ Assay. Held by TCRdb, this immuneACCESS table contains in-frame sequences only and omits some clones. Under half of the omission traces to an unresolved V gene where checked; the cause of the rest is unknown. This sample lists around 64,000 clones; over 70% were detected once. The biggest ten clones account for approximately 1.2% of the sample. Comment on this clone: Its target antigen remains unknown. One base away there is no much larger clone; base qualities are not given.

The source was CD4+ or CD8+ T cells sorted from blood, collected in a trial of the OX40 agonist ivuxolimab. This chain is built from TRBV27 and TRBJ2-1; the junction holds 7 bases that match TRBD2. This sequence originates from an adult with an advanced solid tumor such as melanoma, head and neck, liver or kidney cancer. The CDR3 sequence is CASSFSGAGGNEQFF. The sequence in DNA is TGTGCCAGCAGTTTCAGCGGGGCTGGGGGTAATGAGCAGTTCTTC.